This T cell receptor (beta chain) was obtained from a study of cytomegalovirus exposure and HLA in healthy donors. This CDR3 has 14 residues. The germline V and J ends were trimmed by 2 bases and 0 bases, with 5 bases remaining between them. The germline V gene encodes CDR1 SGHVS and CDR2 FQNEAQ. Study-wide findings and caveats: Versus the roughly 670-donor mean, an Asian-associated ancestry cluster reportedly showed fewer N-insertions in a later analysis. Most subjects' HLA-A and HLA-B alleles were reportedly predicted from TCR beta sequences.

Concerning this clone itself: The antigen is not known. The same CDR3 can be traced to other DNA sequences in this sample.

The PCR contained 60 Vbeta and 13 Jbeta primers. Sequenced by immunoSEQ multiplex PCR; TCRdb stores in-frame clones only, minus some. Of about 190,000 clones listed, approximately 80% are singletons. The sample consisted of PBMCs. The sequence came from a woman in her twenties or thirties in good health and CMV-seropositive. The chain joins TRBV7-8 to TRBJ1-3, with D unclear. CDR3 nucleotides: TGTGCCAGCAGCTTAACGGGCTCTGGAAACACCATATATTTT. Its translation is CASSLTGSGNTIYF.